The source of this TCR beta chain is a study of T cells after yellow fever vaccination. For the study at large: Those fractions that held only low numbers of cells were prepared using the SMART-Seq v4 Ultra Low Input RNA kit. General study findings and limits: Boosting was followed by the reappearance of most primary-vaccination clones (96% CD4, around 91% CD8).

In regard to this clonotype: What it binds is not known.

MiXCR was run by TCRdb on the 5' RACE reads, yielding one entry per CDR3 protein. The sample has under 550,000 distinct CDR3 sequences, 21% seen once; the top ten hold 16%. Germline CDR1 MNHNS, CDR2 SASEGT. The CDR3 runs to 16 residues. V lost 8 bases and J lost 0, with 16 bases in between. This chain joins TRBV6-1 and TRBJ1-4; no clear D. This TCR was recovered from a man between 18 and 35 years old who received the YFV17D yellow fever vaccine. The starting material was PBMCs, obtained approximately 22 days after the first yellow fever vaccination. In nucleotides, the CDR3 is TGTGCCAGCCATTCAAACGACGGCACAACTAATGAAAAACTGTTTTTT. This sequence encodes CASHSNDGTTNEKLFF.